A selection of T cell receptor beta chains follows, all from one sample in a study of T cells in localized non-small cell lung cancer. Clones were sequenced by immunoSEQ multiplex PCR, and TCRdb holds only the in-frame ones, with some missing. The sample contains 25,000 to 35,000 clones, about 88% of which appear only once. The source was peripheral blood, collected before any cancer treatment. The receptors were sampled from a woman between 35 and 75 years old with stage I lung adenocarcinoma. Both conserved end residues are part of each CDR3. The D gene is left open where the match is weak. Part of the rows lack a size; the others show once, few, many or a class for expanded clones.

J | V | size | D | CDR3 | DNA
TRBJ2-5 | TRBV28 | . | TRBD2 | CASSFHGGVQETQYF | TGTGCCAGCAGTTTTCACGGGGGGGTACAAGAGACCCAGTACTTC
TRBJ2-1 | TRBV6-1 | . | . | CASSEAGFLNRYNEQFF | TGTGCCAGCAGTGAAGCGGGGTTCCTCAATCGCTACAATGAGCAGTTCTTC
TRBJ2-1 | TRBV29-1 | once | . | CSVGQLNEQFF | TGCAGCGTTGGACAGCTCAATGAGCAGTTCTTC
TRBJ2-3 | TRBV19 | . | TRBD1 | CATRPGGAGKDTQYF | TGTGCCACCAGACCAGGGGGCGCAGGGAAAGATACGCAGTATTTT
TRBJ2-1 | TRBV29-1 | once | . | CSVEGLADYNEQFF | TGCAGCGTTGAAGGTCTAGCCGATTACAATGAGCAGTTCTTC
TRBJ1-1 | TRBV7-3 | . | . | CASSPGGWYTEAFF | TGTGCCAGCAGCCCGGGGGGGTGGTACACTGAAGCTTTCTTT
TRBJ2-7 | TRBV11-2 | . | . | CASSLDLPSEYEQYF | TGTGCCAGCAGCTTAGATCTTCCCAGCGAATACGAGCAGTACTTC
TRBJ2-2 | TRBV5-1 | . | . | CASSLAFGGSTGELFF | TGCGCCAGCAGCTTGGCCTTCGGGGGCAGCACCGGGGAGCTGTTTTTT
TRBJ1-5 | TRBV19 | . | . | CASSIAGHPQGQPQHF | TGTGCCAGTAGTATAGCTGGTCATCCCCAGGGTCAGCCCCAGCATTTT
TRBJ2-6 | TRBV5-1 | . | . | CASQKGVGANVLTF | TGCGCCAGCCAAAAGGGAGTTGGGGCCAACGTCCTGACTTTC
TRBJ2-7 | TRBV7-9 | medium-sized | . | CASSLTGRTYEQYF | TGTGCCAGCAGCCTAACGGGACGGACTTACGAGCAGTACTTC
TRBJ2-6 | TRBV7-3 | few | . | CASSLGSYSGANVLTF | TGTGCCAGCAGCTTGGGCAGCTACTCTGGGGCCAACGTCCTGACTTTC
TRBJ2-7 | TRBV7-6 | . | . | CASSLMSGFEQYF | TGTGCCAGCAGCTTAATGTCCGGATTCGAGCAGTACTTC
TRBJ1-2 | TRBV4-2 | . | TRBD1 | CASSQADRVYTF | TGTGCCAGCAGCCAAGCTGACAGGGTCTACACCTTC
TRBJ1-1 | TRBV27 | . | TRBD1 | CASMSGQRNTEAFF | TGTGCCAGCATGTCGGGACAGAGGAACACTGAAGCTTTCTTT
TRBJ2-2 | TRBV5-4 | . | . | CASSRLGAGSGELFF | TGTGCCAGCAGCCGACTCGGGGCAGGGAGCGGGGAGCTGTTTTTT
TRBJ2-3 | TRBV20-1 | . | . | CSARRRDTQYF | TGCAGTGCTCGAAGAAGGGATACGCAGTATTTT
TRBJ2-1 | TRBV4-3 | . | TRBD2 | CASSQVGGSYNEQFF | TGCGCCAGCAGCCAAGTGGGAGGGTCCTACAATGAGCAGTTCTTC
TRBJ2-7 | TRBV7-3 | . | . | CASSLGGRTYEQYF | TGTGCCAGCAGCTTAGGAGGGAGGACCTACGAGCAGTACTTT
TRBJ2-2 | TRBV7-6 | . | . | CASSFHTGELFF | TGTGCCAGCAGCTTTCACACCGGGGAGCTGTTTTTT
TRBJ1-5 | TRBV6-5 | once | . | CASSYNSYSNQPQHF | TGTGCCAGCAGTTATAACAGCTATAGCAATCAGCCCCAGCATTTT
TRBJ2-1 | TRBV27 | . | TRBD2 | CASIPSTSGYNEQFF | TGTGCCAGCATCCCCTCGACTAGCGGTTACAATGAGCAGTTCTTC
TRBJ2-5 | TRBV7-2 | . | . | CASSVGQLAGTQYF | TGTGCCAGCAGCGTCGGACAGCTGGCGGGGACCCAGTACTTC
TRBJ2-2 | TRBV2 | . | . | CATLSATNTGELFF | TGTGCCACCCTATCAGCTACGAACACCGGGGAGCTGTTTTTT
TRBJ2-5 | TRBV7-9 | . | TRBD2 | CASSLVLAGGSETQYF | TGTGCCAGCAGCTTAGTGCTAGCGGGAGGTTCTGAGACCCAGTACTTC
TRBJ2-2 | TRBV18 | . | TRBD2 | CASSRLAANTGELFF | TGTGCCAGCTCCCGACTAGCCGCGAACACCGGGGAGCTGTTTTTT
TRBJ2-3 | TRBV11-2 | once | TRBD1 | CASSLSKGASTDTQYF | TGTGCCAGCAGCTTATCGAAGGGGGCCAGCACAGATACGCAGTATTTT
TRBJ1-6 | TRBV4-3 | . | . | CASSQDGSLNSPLHF | TGCGCCAGCAGCCAAGACGGGAGTTTGAATTCACCCCTCCACTTT
TRBJ2-3 | TRBV29-1 | . | TRBD1 | CSATGQVRVTDTQYF | TGCAGCGCTACCGGACAGGTCCGGGTCACAGATACGCAGTATTTT
TRBJ2-4 | TRBV7-9 | . | . | CASSLVVDIQYF | TGTGCCAGCAGCTTAGTAGTAGACATTCAGTACTTC
TRBJ1-5 | TRBV6-5 | . | . | CASKRTRVFNQPQHF | TGTGCCAGTAAAAGAACGAGAGTCTTCAATCAGCCCCAGCATTTT
TRBJ1-1 | TRBV2 | . | . | CASSEAFRNTEAFF | TGTGCCAGCAGTGAAGCATTCCGGAACACTGAAGCTTTCTTT
TRBJ1-1 | TRBV2 | . | . | CASSFTGADTEAFF | TGTGCCAGCAGTTTCACCGGGGCCGACACTGAAGCTTTCTTT